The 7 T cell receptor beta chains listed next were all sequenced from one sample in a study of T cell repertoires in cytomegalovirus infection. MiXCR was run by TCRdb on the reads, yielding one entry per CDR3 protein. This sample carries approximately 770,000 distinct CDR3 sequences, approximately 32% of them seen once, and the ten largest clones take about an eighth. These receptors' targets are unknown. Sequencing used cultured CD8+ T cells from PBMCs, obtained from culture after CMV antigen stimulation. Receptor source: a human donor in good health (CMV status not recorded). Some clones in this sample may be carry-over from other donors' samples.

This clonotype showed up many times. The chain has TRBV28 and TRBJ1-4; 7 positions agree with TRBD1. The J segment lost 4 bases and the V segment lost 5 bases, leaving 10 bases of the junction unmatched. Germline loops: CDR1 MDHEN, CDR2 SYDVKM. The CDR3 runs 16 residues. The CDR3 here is CASSRDSLLGNEKLFF. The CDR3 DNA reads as TGTGCCAGCAGTCGGGACAGCCTTTTGGGTAATGAAAAACTGTTTTTT.

CDR3 sequence (DNA): TGTGCCAGCTCACCGGATCACTATGGCTACACCTTC. Its protein is CASSPDHYGYTF. The rearrangement uses TRBV18 and TRBJ1-2; D remains ambiguous. Per the germline V gene, CDR1 is KGHSH and CDR2 is LQKENI. The CDR3 consists of 12 residues. Trimming pared 3 bases from V and 3 bases from J, leaving 5 bases between. Together with reference TRBV18 and TRBJ1-2, the CDR3 gives the full variable domain: NAGVMQNPRHLVRRRGQEARLRCSPMKGHSHVYWYRQLPEEGLKFMVYLQKENIIDESGMPKERFSAEFPKEGPSILRIQQVVRGDSAAYFCASSPDHYGYTFGSGTRLTVV.

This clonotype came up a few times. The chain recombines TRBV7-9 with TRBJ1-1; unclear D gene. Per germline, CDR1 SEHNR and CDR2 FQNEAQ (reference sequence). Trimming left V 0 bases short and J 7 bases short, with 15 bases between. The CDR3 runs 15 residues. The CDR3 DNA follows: TGTGCCAGCAGCTTAGCTTCGAACAGACCTAATGAAGCTTTCTTT. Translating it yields CASSLASNRPNEAFF. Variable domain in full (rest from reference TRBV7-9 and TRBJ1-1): DTGVSQNPRHKITKRGQNVTFRCDPISEHNRLYWYRQTLGQGPEFLTYFQNEAQLEKSRLLSDRFSAERPKGSFSTLEIQRTEQGDSAMYLCASSLASNRPNEAFFGQGTRLTVV.

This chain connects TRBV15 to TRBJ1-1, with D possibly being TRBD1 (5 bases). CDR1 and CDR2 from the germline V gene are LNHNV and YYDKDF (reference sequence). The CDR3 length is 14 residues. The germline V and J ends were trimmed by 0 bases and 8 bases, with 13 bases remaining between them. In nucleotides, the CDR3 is TGTGCCACCAGCAGAGATCTGGGGGTAAACGAAGCTTTCTTT. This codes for CATSRDLGVNEAFF.

DNA of the CDR3: TGTGCCAGCAGTTACTCGGACAGGGTTGGTTCACCCCTCCACTTT. It yields the protein CASSYSDRVGSPLHF. The chain carries TRBV6-5 and TRBJ1-6; 8 bases fit TRBD1. Unmatched junction bases numbered 4, after V lost 0 bases and J lost 9 bases. The germline CDR1 and CDR2 sequences are MNHEY and SVGAGI. The CDR3 is 15 residues long.

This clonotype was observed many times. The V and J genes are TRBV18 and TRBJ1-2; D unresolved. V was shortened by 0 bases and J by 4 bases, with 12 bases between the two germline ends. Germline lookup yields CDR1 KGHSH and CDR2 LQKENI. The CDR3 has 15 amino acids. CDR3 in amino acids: CASSPPGGELYGYTF. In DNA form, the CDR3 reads TGTGCCAGCTCACCACCCGGCGGGGAACTCTATGGCTACACCTTC. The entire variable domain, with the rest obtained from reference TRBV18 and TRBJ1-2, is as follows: NAGVMQNPRHLVRRRGQEARLRCSPMKGHSHVYWYRQLPEEGLKFMVYLQKENIIDESGMPKERFSAEFPKEGPSILRIQQVVRGDSAAYFCASSPPGGELYGYTFGSGTRLTVV.

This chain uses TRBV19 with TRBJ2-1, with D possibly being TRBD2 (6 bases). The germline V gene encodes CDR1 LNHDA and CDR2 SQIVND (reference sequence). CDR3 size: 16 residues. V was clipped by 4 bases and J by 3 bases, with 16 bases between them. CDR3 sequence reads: CASSTPWGELYNEQFF. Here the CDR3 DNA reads TGTGCCAGTAGTACCCCTTGGGGGGAGCTCTACAATGAGCAGTTCTTC.